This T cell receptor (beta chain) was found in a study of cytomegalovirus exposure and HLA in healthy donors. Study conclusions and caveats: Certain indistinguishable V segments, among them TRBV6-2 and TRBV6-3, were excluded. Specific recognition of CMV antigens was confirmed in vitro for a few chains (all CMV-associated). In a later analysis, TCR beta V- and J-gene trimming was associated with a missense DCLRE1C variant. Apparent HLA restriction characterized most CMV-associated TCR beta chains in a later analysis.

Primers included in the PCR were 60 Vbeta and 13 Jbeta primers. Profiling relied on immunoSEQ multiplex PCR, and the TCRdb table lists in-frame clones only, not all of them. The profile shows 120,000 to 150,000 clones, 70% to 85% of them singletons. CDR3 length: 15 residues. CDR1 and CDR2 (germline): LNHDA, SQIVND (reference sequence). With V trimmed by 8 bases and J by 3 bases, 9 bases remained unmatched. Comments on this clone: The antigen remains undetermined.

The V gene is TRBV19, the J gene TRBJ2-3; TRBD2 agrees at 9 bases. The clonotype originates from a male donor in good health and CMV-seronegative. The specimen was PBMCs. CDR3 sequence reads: CASGGGLAFTDTQYF. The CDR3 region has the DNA TGTGCCAGTGGAGGCGGACTAGCGTTTACAGATACGCAGTATTTT.